This T cell receptor (beta chain) was documented in a study of long-term antiretroviral therapy in people with HIV. With respect to this clone: Its target is unknown.

V dropped 7 bases and J dropped 5 bases, with 14 bases sitting between them. Per germline, CDR1 SNHLY and CDR2 FYNNEI. There are 14 residues in the CDR3. Study-level points and caveats: Spans of CDR3 length were tighter for HIV repertoires than for controls. Unavailable data included ART adherence, viral resistance and therapy changes (switches in treatment).

Sequencing used immunoSEQ v3.0 at survey level. Sequenced by immunoSEQ multiplex PCR; TCRdb stores in-frame clones only, minus some. The sample contains under 20,000 clones, over 75% of which appear only once. The input for sequencing was unsorted PBMCs, taken 4.2 years after starting antiretroviral therapy. This chain connects TRBV2 to TRBJ2-2, with D possibly being TRBD1 (5 bases). The TCR sequence derives from a man between 50 and 59 years old with HIV. CDR3 protein: CASTAGKGTGELFF. In DNA, the CDR3 is TGTGCCAGCACGGCAGGGAAGGGTACCGGGGAGCTGTTTTTT. Looking up the rest from reference TRBV2 and TRBJ2-2 gives the full variable domain: EPEVTQTPSHQVTQMGQEVILRCVPISNHLYFYWYRQILGQKVEFLVSFYNNEISEKSEIFDDQFSVERPDGSNFTLKIRSTKLEDSAMYFCASTAGKGTGELFFGEGSRLTVL.